This TCR beta chain comes out of a study of T cell repertoires in cytomegalovirus infection. Study overall: The public TCR beta signatures pointed to both CMV infection and matching HLA type.

TCRdb analysed the reads with MiXCR anew, one entry per CDR3 protein. This sample yields roughly 730,000 distinct CDR3 sequences, of which 30% to 40% are seen a single time; roughly 20% belongs to the top ten. Comments on this clonotype: Its antigen is still unknown.

Study-level points and caveats: People with CMV and the relevant HLA were identified by cumulative public TCR beta family frequency. CMV-specific TCR beta clonotypes restricted by HLA-C dominated the ex vivo response.

Trimming pared 8 bases from V and 3 bases from J, leaving 13 bases between. The CDR3 length is 14 residues. Germline CDR1 reads MNHGY; CDR2 reads SAAAGT. The chain recombines TRBV6-8 with TRBJ2-2; D gene ambiguous. The TCR originated in a human donor in good health (CMV status not recorded). Some clones in this sample may be carry-over from other donors' samples. The input for sequencing was cultured PBMCs, taken from culture after CMV antigen stimulation. CDR3 bases: TGTGCCAGCCGCGAGGACGTATACACCGGGGAGCTGTTTTTT. It specifies CASREDVYTGELFF.